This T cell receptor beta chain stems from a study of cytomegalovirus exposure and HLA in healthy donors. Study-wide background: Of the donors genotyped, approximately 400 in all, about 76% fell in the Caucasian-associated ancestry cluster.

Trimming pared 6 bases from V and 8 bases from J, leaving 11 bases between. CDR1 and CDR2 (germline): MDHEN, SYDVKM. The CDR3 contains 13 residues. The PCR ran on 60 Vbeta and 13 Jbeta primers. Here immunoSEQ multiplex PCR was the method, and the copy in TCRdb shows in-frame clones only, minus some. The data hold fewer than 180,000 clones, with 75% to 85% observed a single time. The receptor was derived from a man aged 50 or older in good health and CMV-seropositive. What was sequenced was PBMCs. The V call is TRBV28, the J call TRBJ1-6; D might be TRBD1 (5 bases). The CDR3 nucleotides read TGTGCCAGCAGCAGGACAATTGATTCACCCCTCCACTTT. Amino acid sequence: CASSRTIDSPLHF.